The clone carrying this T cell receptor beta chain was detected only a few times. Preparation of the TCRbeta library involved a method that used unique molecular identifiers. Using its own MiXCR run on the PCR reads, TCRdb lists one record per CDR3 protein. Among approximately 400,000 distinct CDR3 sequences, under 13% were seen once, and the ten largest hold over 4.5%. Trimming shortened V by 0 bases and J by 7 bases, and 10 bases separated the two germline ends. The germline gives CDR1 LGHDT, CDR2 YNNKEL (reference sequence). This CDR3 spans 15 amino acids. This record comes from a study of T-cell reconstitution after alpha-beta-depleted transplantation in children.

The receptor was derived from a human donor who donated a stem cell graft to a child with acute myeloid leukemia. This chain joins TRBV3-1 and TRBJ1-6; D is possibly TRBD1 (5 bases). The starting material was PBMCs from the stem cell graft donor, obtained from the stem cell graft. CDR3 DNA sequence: TGTGCCAGCAGCCAAGAAGTTGGGGGGAATTCACCCCTCCACTTT. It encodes CASSQEVGGNSPLHF.